Listed below are T cell receptor beta chains from one sample, sequenced in a study of cytomegalovirus exposure and HLA in healthy donors. Libraries were prepared by immunoSEQ multiplex PCR; TCRdb keeps only in-frame clonotypes and omits some of them. The sample records about 190,000 clones, roughly 83% being singletons. Sequenced material: PBMCs. The receptors were sampled from a boy between 10 and 17 years old in good health and CMV-seronegative. Both conserved end residues are part of each CDR3. Fields, in order: D gene, clone size, V gene, J gene, CDR3 protein, CDR3 DNA. D genes are given only for firm matches. The size entry is marked missing in some rows and otherwise reads once, few, many or a size class.

D gene: NA
clone size: once
V gene: TRBV7-8
J gene: TRBJ1-6
CDR3 protein: CASLSQGPLHF
CDR3 DNA: TGTGCCAGCTTAAGTCAGGGGCCCCTCCACTTT

D gene: NA
clone size: few
V gene: TRBV6-1
J gene: TRBJ2-2
CDR3 protein: CASRSLAVGELFF
CDR3 DNA: TGTGCCAGCAGGAGTCTAGCTGTCGGGGAGCTGTTTTTT

D gene: NA
clone size: NA
V gene: TRBV27
J gene: TRBJ1-6
CDR3 protein: CASSLSGASSPLHF
CDR3 DNA: TGTGCCAGCAGTTTATCAGGGGCGAGTTCACCCCTCCACTTT

D gene: TRBD1
clone size: NA
V gene: TRBV6-1
J gene: TRBJ2-6
CDR3 protein: CASSASGTGVRGANVLTF
CDR3 DNA: TGTGCCAGCAGTGCATCCGGGACAGGAGTAAGGGGGGCCAACGTCCTGACTTTC

D gene: TRBD2
clone size: NA
V gene: TRBV16
J gene: TRBJ2-7
CDR3 protein: CASQGGAGGTEQYF
CDR3 DNA: TGTGCCAGCCAAGGGGGAGCGGGAGGCACCGAGCAGTACTTC

D gene: TRBD1
clone size: NA
V gene: TRBV5-6
J gene: TRBJ1-5
CDR3 protein: CASSRGTGRNQPQHF
CDR3 DNA: TGTGCCAGCAGTCGAGGGACAGGGAGGAATCAGCCCCAGCATTTT

D gene: NA
clone size: NA
V gene: TRBV7-8
J gene: TRBJ1-2
CDR3 protein: CASSLAVGGGGLYGYTF
CDR3 DNA: TGTGCCAGCAGCTTAGCAGTAGGGGGGGGTGGACTCTATGGCTACACCTTC

D gene: NA
clone size: NA
V gene: TRBV29-1
J gene: TRBJ1-5
CDR3 protein: CSVGHPGQPQHF
CDR3 DNA: TGCAGCGTTGGACACCCCGGCCAGCCCCAGCATTTT

D gene: NA
clone size: NA
V gene: TRBV5-4
J gene: TRBJ1-1
CDR3 protein: CASSSTQGNTEAFF
CDR3 DNA: TGTGCCAGCAGCTCGACGCAGGGGAACACTGAAGCTTTCTTT

D gene: NA
clone size: few
V gene: TRBV5-6
J gene: TRBJ2-2
CDR3 protein: CASSQGQFPGELFF
CDR3 DNA: TGTGCCAGCAGCCAGGGACAATTTCCCGGGGAGCTGTTTTTT

D gene: NA
clone size: once
V gene: TRBV6-5
J gene: TRBJ2-7
CDR3 protein: CASSSHPGSYEQYF
CDR3 DNA: TGTGCCAGCAGTTCCCACCCCGGTTCCTACGAGCAGTACTTC

D gene: NA
clone size: few
V gene: TRBV13
J gene: TRBJ1-1
CDR3 protein: CASSLVGDPNTEAFF
CDR3 DNA: TGTGCCAGCAGCTTGGTTGGAGACCCGAACACTGAAGCTTTCTTT

D gene: NA
clone size: NA
V gene: TRBV11-2
J gene: TRBJ1-5
CDR3 protein: CASSRDKNYQPQHF
CDR3 DNA: TGTGCCAGCAGCCGGGACAAGAACTATCAGCCCCAGCATTTT

D gene: NA
clone size: NA
V gene: TRBV2
J gene: TRBJ1-2
CDR3 protein: CASRDTGYYGYTF
CDR3 DNA: TGTGCCAGCAGAGATACAGGGTACTATGGCTACACCTTC

D gene: NA
clone size: NA
V gene: TRBV18
J gene: TRBJ2-7
CDR3 protein: CASSPDGQGYEQYF
CDR3 DNA: TGTGCCAGCTCACCAGACGGGCAGGGTTACGAGCAGTACTTC

D gene: NA
clone size: NA
V gene: TRBV4-3
J gene: TRBJ1-1
CDR3 protein: CASSQDNGLTEAFF
CDR3 DNA: TGCGCCAGCAGCCAGGATAATGGACTAACTGAAGCTTTCTTT

D gene: NA
clone size: once
V gene: TRBV10-1
J gene: TRBJ2-2
CDR3 protein: CASSELQGNGTGELFF
CDR3 DNA: TGCGCCAGCAGTGAGCTTCAGGGGAATGGAACCGGGGAGCTGTTTTTT

D gene: TRBD2
clone size: few
V gene: TRBV28
J gene: TRBJ2-7
CDR3 protein: CASSPGGTRDNEQYF
CDR3 DNA: TGTGCCAGCAGTCCCGGGGGGACTAGGGATAACGAGCAGTACTTC

D gene: NA
clone size: NA
V gene: TRBV6-4
J gene: TRBJ1-1
CDR3 protein: CASSASGSNTEAFF
CDR3 DNA: TGTGCCAGCAGTGCGTCAGGGTCGAACACTGAAGCTTTCTTT

D gene: NA
clone size: NA
V gene: TRBV6-6
J gene: TRBJ2-3
CDR3 protein: CASSYGPQGIADTQYF
CDR3 DNA: TGTGCCAGCAGTTACGGGCCCCAGGGGATTGCAGATACGCAGTATTTT

D gene: TRBD1
clone size: NA
V gene: TRBV4-1
J gene: TRBJ1-1
CDR3 protein: CASSHERLKGANTEAFF
CDR3 DNA: TGCGCCAGCAGCCACGAGCGCCTAAAGGGGGCGAACACTGAAGCTTTCTTT

D gene: TRBD2
clone size: NA
V gene: TRBV5-6
J gene: TRBJ2-7
CDR3 protein: CASSLGLAQAYEQYF
CDR3 DNA: TGTGCCAGCAGCTTGGGACTAGCCCAGGCCTACGAGCAGTACTTC

D gene: TRBD2
clone size: NA
V gene: TRBV6-4
J gene: TRBJ2-3
CDR3 protein: CASSSGTSGTDTQYF
CDR3 DNA: TGTGCCAGCAGTTCCGGGACTAGCGGCACAGATACGCAGTATTTT

D gene: NA
clone size: NA
V gene: TRBV5-1
J gene: TRBJ2-7
CDR3 protein: CASGSGTYEQYF
CDR3 DNA: TGCGCCAGCGGTAGCGGAACCTACGAGCAGTACTTC

D gene: TRBD1
clone size: NA
V gene: TRBV11-3
J gene: TRBJ2-2
CDR3 protein: CASSSDRVSPGELFF
CDR3 DNA: TGTGCCAGCAGCTCGGACAGGGTATCCCCCGGGGAGCTGTTTTTT

D gene: NA
clone size: NA
V gene: TRBV9
J gene: TRBJ2-5
CDR3 protein: CASSVGLAPAETQYF
CDR3 DNA: TGTGCCAGCAGCGTAGGGTTAGCGCCGGCAGAGACCCAGTACTTC

D gene: TRBD1
clone size: once
V gene: TRBV7-9
J gene: TRBJ2-7
CDR3 protein: CASSSPGTVSLGEQYF
CDR3 DNA: TGTGCCAGCAGCTCACCCGGGACAGTATCCCTCGGAGAGCAGTACTTC

D gene: NA
clone size: NA
V gene: TRBV21-1
J gene: TRBJ1-1
CDR3 protein: CASSKVGAIANTEAFF
CDR3 DNA: TGTGCCAGCAGCAAAGTGGGAGCCATAGCCAACACTGAAGCTTTCTTT

D gene: NA
clone size: few
V gene: TRBV4-3
J gene: TRBJ2-1
CDR3 protein: CASSQDGGSNNEQFF
CDR3 DNA: TGCGCCAGCAGCCAAGATGGAGGCAGTAACAATGAGCAGTTCTTC

D gene: NA
clone size: once
V gene: TRBV30
J gene: TRBJ2-4
CDR3 protein: CAWAPTSHIQYF
CDR3 DNA: TGTGCCTGGGCCCCTACTAGCCACATTCAGTACTTC

D gene: TRBD1
clone size: NA
V gene: TRBV2
J gene: TRBJ1-6
CDR3 protein: CASSEALLQGNSPLHF
CDR3 DNA: TGTGCCAGCAGTGAAGCGCTTCTACAGGGGAACTCACCCCTCCACTTT

D gene: NA
clone size: once
V gene: TRBV13
J gene: TRBJ2-7
CDR3 protein: CASSLGGRASYEQYF
CDR3 DNA: TGTGCCAGCAGCTTAGGGGGCAGGGCCTCGTACGAGCAGTACTTC

D gene: NA
clone size: NA
V gene: TRBV7-9
J gene: TRBJ1-5
CDR3 protein: CASSSTQGSNQPQHF
CDR3 DNA: TGTGCCAGCAGCTCAACACAGGGAAGTAATCAGCCCCAGCATTTT

D gene: NA
clone size: few
V gene: TRBV5-6
J gene: TRBJ1-2
CDR3 protein: CASSLAQNYGYTF
CDR3 DNA: TGTGCCAGCAGCTTGGCCCAGAACTATGGCTACACCTTC

D gene: NA
clone size: NA
V gene: TRBV2
J gene: TRBJ2-3
CDR3 protein: CASSERVPYTQYF
CDR3 DNA: TGTGCCAGCAGTGAACGAGTGCCTTATACGCAGTATTTT